A single sample gave rise to the 3 T cell receptor beta chains below, sequenced in a study of blood T cell repertoires in COVID-19. Profiled with immunoSEQ multiplex PCR; TCRdb holds only in-frame clones, not every one. The repertoire holds roughly 200,000 clones, with roughly nine tenths as singletons. The specimen was PBMCs or T cells enriched from blood (not recorded which). Source of these receptors: a woman aged 40 to 50 with acute COVID-19.

This chain joins TRBV5-1 and TRBJ1-3; 9 nucleotides line up with TRBD1. The CDR3 consists of 15 residues. J lost 4 bases, V lost 4 bases, and 6 bases had no gene match. Germline assignment: CDR1 SGHRS and CDR2 YFSETQ. CDR3 amino acids: CASSLGTGFGNTIYF. In DNA form, the CDR3 reads TGCGCCAGCAGCCTAGGGACAGGGTTCGGAAACACCATATATTTT.

The chain is built from TRBV5-5 and TRBJ2-3; the D is unclear. The CDR3 sequence is 16 residues long. The germline V and J ends were trimmed by 0 bases and 0 bases, with 11 bases remaining between them. Germline CDR1 reads SGHKS; CDR2 reads YYEKEE (reference sequence). The DNA for the CDR3 is TGTGCCAGCAGCTTGGGAACCCTCACTAGCACAGATACGCAGTATTTT. Its translation is CASSLGTLTSTDTQYF. Full variable domain (outside the CDR3, taken from reference TRBV5-5 and TRBJ2-3): DAGVTQSPTHLIKTRGQQVTLRCSPISGHKSVSWYQQVLGQGPQFIFQYYEKEERGRGNFPDRFSARQFPNYSSELNVNALLLGDSALYLCASSLGTLTSTDTQYFGPGTRLTVL.

This clone was counted a single time. This sequence joins TRBV27 and TRBJ1-5; tentatively, D is TRBD1 (6 bases). V was cut by 2 bases and J by 6 bases, with 14 bases left in between. CDR1 is MNHEY and CDR2 is SMNVEV in the germline V gene (reference sequence). CDR3 length: 15 residues. Written as DNA, the CDR3 is TGTGCCAGCAGTTTAACGTCAGGGGTATCTCAGCCCCAGCATTTT. Translating it yields CASSLTSGVSQPQHF.